These 26 T cell receptor beta chains were sequenced from one sample in a study of CD8+ T cells in alopecia areata. The authors extracted RNA and reverse transcribed it into cDNA as the sequencing template. Data came from immunoSEQ multiplex PCR; TCRdb stores just in-frame clones and leaves some out. The table has 120,000 to 150,000 clones, 86% seen once; the top ten hold around 13%. The treatment was: oral pan-JAK inhibitor, 5-10 mg twice daily. The sample here was CD8+ T cells sorted from blood, taken at week 4, from a patient treated with tofacitinib. These receptors originate from a human donor with alopecia areata.

J is TRBJ2-1 and V is TRBV7-9; TRBD1 agrees at 7 bases. Germline assignment: CDR1 SEHNR and CDR2 FQNEAQ (reference sequence). J gave up 3 bases and V 1 base, and 9 bases lay outside the gene matches. The CDR3 loop spans 17 amino acids. The CDR3, as DNA: TGTGCCAGCAGCTTAGGACAGGGTGTTACCGGCTACAATGAGCAGTTCTTC. Translating gives CASSLGQGVTGYNEQFF.

This sequence joins TRBV25-1 and TRBJ2-2; tentatively, D is TRBD1 or TRBD2 (6 bases each). The germline CDR1 and CDR2 sequences are MGHDK and SYGVNS. The CDR3 has 17 residues. Trimming left V 6 bases short and J 12 bases short, with 29 bases between. The CDR3 protein is CASRETLTRGWRGQLFF. DNA of the CDR3: TGTGCCAGCAGAGAAACCCTGACTAGGGGGTGGCGGGGACAGCTGTTTTTT. The variable domain in full, completed from reference TRBV25-1 and TRBJ2-2, reads EADIYQTPRYLVIGTGKKITLECSQTMGHDKMYWYQQDPGMELHLIHYSYGVNSTEKGDLSSESTVSRIRTEHFPLTLESARPSHTSQYLCASRETLTRGWRGQLFFGEGSRLTVL.

The chain is built from TRBV2 and TRBJ1-1; no clear D. V lost 3 bases and J 6 bases, leaving 14 bases between the germline ends. Germline V lookup: CDR1 SNHLY, CDR2 FYNNEI. The CDR3 runs 14 residues. The CDR3 is CASSDDVEGAEAFF. For the CDR3, the DNA is TGTGCCAGCAGTGATGATGTGGAGGGCGCTGAAGCTTTCTTT.

This clone was recorded a few times. The chain uses TRBV29-1 and TRBJ2-7; the match to TRBD1 covers 8 bases. Looked up from germline, CDR1 is SQVTM and CDR2 is ANQGSEA. The CDR3 sequence is 14 residues long. Trimming took 7 bases from V and 5 from J; bases not matched to a gene: 13. In nucleotides, the CDR3 is TGCAGCGCCCTCGGGACAGGTACAATTGACGAGCAGTACTTC. As protein: CSALGTGTIDEQYF.

The rearrangement joins TRBV9 to TRBJ2-4, with D unclear. The V gene lost 4 bases and the J gene lost 6 bases, with 5 bases spanning the gap. The germline V gene has CDR1 SGDLS and CDR2 YYNGEE. The CDR3 covers 11 residues. The CDR3 bases are TGTGCCAGCAGCTCAAGAAACATTCAGTACTTC. Protein: CASSSRNIQYF.

The chain recombines TRBV5-1 with TRBJ2-7; weak D call: TRBD1 (5 bases). The ends were cut back, 2 bases at V and 1 base at J, with 10 bases in the middle. This CDR3 comprises 14 residues. The germline gives CDR1 SGHRS, CDR2 YFSETQ. This CDR3 is CASSFAGLSYEQYF. CDR3 DNA: TGCGCCAGCAGCTTTGCAGGGTTATCCTACGAGCAGTACTTC.

V is TRBV29-1 and J is TRBJ1-1; D is ambiguous. CDR1 is SQVTM, CDR2 ANQGSEA, per germline. V lost 7 bases, J lost 1 base, and 19 bases lay in between. The CDR3 spans 15 residues. The CDR3 nucleotides read TGCAGCGGTTTAGGAAGCGCCAAGAAGAACACTGAAGCTTTCTTT. It yields the protein CSGLGSAKKNTEAFF. The full variable domain, its missing parts supplied by reference TRBV29-1 and TRBJ1-1, is SAVISQKPSRDICQRGTSLTIQCQVDSQVTMMFWYRQQPGQSLTLIATANQGSEATYESGFVIDKFPISRPNLTFSTLTVSNMSPEDSSIYLCSGLGSAKKNTEAFFGQGTRLTVV.

The V gene is TRBV10-3, the J gene TRBJ2-1; D is perhaps TRBD1 or TRBD2 (5 bases each). Germline V gene data show CDR1 as ENHRY and CDR2 as SYGVKD. The CDR3 consists of 14 residues. V lost 11 bases to trimming and J lost 4 bases, with 18 bases between them. Here the CDR3 reads CASGAGVAYNEQFF. The CDR3 nucleotides read TGTGCCTCCGGGGCCGGGGTTGCATACAATGAGCAGTTCTTC.

The rearrangement links TRBV6-6 to TRBJ2-1; possibly TRBD2 for D (5 bases). Per germline, CDR1 MNHNY and CDR2 SVGAGI (reference sequence). Trimming shortened V by 0 bases and J by 4 bases, and 7 bases separated the two germline ends. The CDR3 is 14 residues long. The CDR3 DNA is TGTGCCAGCAGTTACTCCGAGGGTTACAATGAGCAGTTCTTC. Its translation: CASSYSEGYNEQFF.

In this sample, this clone turned up once. The J gene is TRBJ2-4, the V gene TRBV5-1, with TRBD2 matching over 9 bases. Per the germline V gene, CDR1 is SGHRS and CDR2 is YFSETQ. CDR3 length equals 16 residues. V trimming: 0 bases; J trimming: 8 bases; junction bases outside the gene matches: 9. CDR3: CASSLEFGLAIDIQYF. As DNA, the CDR3 is TGCGCCAGCAGCTTGGAGTTCGGACTAGCGATTGACATTCAGTACTTC.

The chain is built from TRBV7-8 and TRBJ2-7, with D maybe TRBD1 (6 bases). The CDR3 consists of 13 residues. Trimming cost V 4 bases and J 3 bases, with 10 bases left between them. Germline V CDR1 and CDR2: SGHVS, FQNEAQ. The DNA of the CDR3 is TGTGCCAGCAGCTCGGACAGAAACTACGAGCAGTACTTC. Translating gives CASSSDRNYEQYF.

The chain joins TRBV6-5 to TRBJ2-2, with a tentative D call TRBD1 (5 bases). Germline lookup yields CDR1 MNHEY and CDR2 SVGAGI. The ends were cut back, 4 bases at V and 9 bases at J, with 12 bases in the middle. The CDR3 extends over 13 amino acids. CDR3 DNA: TGTGCCAGCAGTTCTCAGGGTGGCCGGGAGCTGTTTTTT. Protein sequence: CASSSQGGRELFF.

The genes are TRBV15 and TRBJ2-2; D may be TRBD1 (5 bases). Germline CDR1 LNHNV, CDR2 YYDKDF (reference sequence). This CDR3 has 15 amino acids. V gave up 5 bases and J gave up 1 base, with 11 bases separating them. This CDR3 reads CATSAPGMNTGELFF. DNA for the CDR3: TGTGCCACCAGCGCCCCAGGGATGAACACCGGGGAGCTGTTTTTT.

As DNA, the CDR3 is TGTGCTAGTGGCCAACCTCACGCCGGGGGCCTCGACGGGGAGACCCAGTACTTC. Translated: CASGQPHAGGLDGETQYF. V and J are TRBV12-5 and TRBJ2-5; D possibly uses TRBD1 or TRBD2 (6 bases each). The CDR3 extends over 18 amino acids. V was pared by 6 bases and J by 5 bases, with 28 bases between. Looked up from germline, CDR1 is LGHNT and CDR2 is FRNRAP.

The chain combines TRBV5-4 with TRBJ2-5, with unresolved D. This CDR3 has 16 amino acids. Per germline, CDR1 SGHNT and CDR2 YYREEE (reference sequence). Trimming cost V 0 bases and J 5 bases, with 17 bases left between them. In nucleotides, the CDR3 is TGTGCCAGCAGCTTGGACAGTACGCTCACGGTGGAGACCCAGTACTTC. It translates to CASSLDSTLTVETQYF.

This clone was detected only once. J is TRBJ2-2 and V is TRBV2; the D is unclear. Trimming removed 2 bases at V and 1 base at J, with 5 bases between. The CDR3 runs 14 residues. CDR1 and CDR2 from the germline V gene are SNHLY and FYNNEI. CDR3 protein: CASSERRNTGELFF. Here the CDR3 DNA reads TGTGCCAGCAGTGAACGAAGGAACACCGGGGAGCTGTTTTTT. Supplemented by reference TRBV2 and TRBJ2-2, the full variable domain reads EPEVTQTPSHQVTQMGQEVILRCVPISNHLYFYWYRQILGQKVEFLVSFYNNEISEKSEIFDDQFSVERPDGSNFTLKIRSTKLEDSAMYFCASSERRNTGELFFGEGSRLTVL.

The genes are TRBV10-2 and TRBJ2-1; possibly TRBD2 for D (5 bases). This CDR3 spans 15 amino acids. Germline CDR1 reads WSHSY; CDR2 reads SAAADI. Trimming stripped 2 bases from V and 4 bases from J, with 12 bases between. The CDR3 bases are TGCGCCAGCAGTGAGATGAGGGAGAGGTACAATGAGCAGTTCTTC. Its protein is CASSEMRERYNEQFF.

The chain has TRBV30 and TRBJ1-1; D is ambiguous. The CDR3 runs to 13 residues. Trimming pared 2 bases from V and 0 bases from J, leaving 7 bases between. CDR1 and CDR2 from the germline V gene are GTSNPN and SVGIG (reference sequence). The CDR3 loop is CAWSIVVNTEAFF. The CDR3 region has the DNA TGTGCCTGGAGTATTGTCGTGAACACTGAAGCTTTCTTT. Filled out from reference TRBV30 and TRBJ1-1, the complete variable domain reads SQTIHQWPATLVQPVGSPLSLECTVEGTSNPNLYWYRQAAGRGLQLLFYSVGIGQISSEVPQNLSASRPQDRQFILSSKKLLLSDSGFYLCAWSIVVNTEAFFGQGTRLTVV.

The V call is TRBV7-6, the J call TRBJ1-5; D remains unclear. This CDR3 has 13 amino acids. Germline CDR1 is SGHVS and CDR2 is FNYEAQ. Trimming took off 7 bases at V and 6 bases at J, with 13 bases between the two ends. The CDR3 DNA reads TGTGCCAGCACCCCCTGGGGAGGTCAGCCCCAGCATTTT. Encoded protein: CASTPWGGQPQHF.

For this clone: Other DNA sequences of this sample code for an identical CDR3. The chain is built from TRBV7-9 and TRBJ2-2; D is unclear. The V end lost 5 bases, the J end lost 5 bases, and 6 bases lay between the germline ends. Germline lookup yields CDR1 SEHNR and CDR2 FQNEAQ (reference sequence). CDR3 length: 12 residues. The CDR3 is CASSPLTGELFF. The CDR3 DNA reads TGTGCCAGCAGCCCATTAACCGGGGAGCTGTTTTTT.

Only a few counts were recorded for this clone. The chain combines TRBV15 with TRBJ2-7; 7 positions agree with TRBD2. J was trimmed by 3 bases and V by 0 bases; bases with no gene match: 8. Per the germline V gene, CDR1 is LNHNV and CDR2 is YYDKDF (reference sequence). This CDR3 comprises 16 residues. DNA for the CDR3: TGTGCCACCAGCAGAGATCGCGCTAGCGGTTACTACGAGCAGTACTTC. Protein sequence: CATSRDRASGYYEQYF.

This chain links TRBV2 with TRBJ2-7; D ambiguous. Germline CDR1 and CDR2: SNHLY and FYNNEI. The V end lost 8 bases, the J end lost 8 bases, and 7 bases lay between the germline ends. CDR3 length: 9 residues. The CDR3 DNA sequence: TGTGCCAGCGGGTCCAAGCAGTACTTC. Protein sequence: CASGSKQYF.

V usage is TRBV11-2 and J usage is TRBJ2-7, with D unclear. The CDR3 loop spans 14 amino acids. Trimming removed 1 base at V and 3 bases at J, with 10 bases between. Germline lookup yields CDR1 SGHAT and CDR2 FQNNGV. The CDR3 DNA sequence: TGTGCCAGCAGCTTAGTCGCAGGAAGCTACGAGCAGTACTTC. Residues: CASSLVAGSYEQYF.

The chain couples TRBV4-1 to TRBJ2-4; a weak D match, TRBD2 (6 bases). This CDR3 is built from 19 residues. Trimming removed 2 bases from V and 0 bases from J, with 20 bases in between. CDR1 and CDR2 from the germline V gene are MGHRA and YSYEKL. The CDR3 here is CASSQRDFLGTLAKNIQYF. The CDR3 nucleotides read TGCGCCAGCAGCCAAAGGGACTTTCTCGGGACGCTAGCCAAAAACATTCAGTACTTC.

The chain combines TRBV29-1 with TRBJ2-3; 7 bases match TRBD1. This CDR3 comprises 12 residues. Germline values: CDR1 SQVTM, CDR2 ANQGSEA. V trimming: 6 bases; J trimming: 3 bases; junction bases outside the gene matches: 3. The CDR3 reads CSVLGQTDTQYF. The CDR3 DNA is TGCAGCGTCCTGGGACAGACAGATACGCAGTATTTT.

The J gene is TRBJ2-3, the V gene TRBV30; 12 nucleotides agree with TRBD2. Trimming took 4 bases from V and 6 from J; bases not matched to a gene: 14. The length of the CDR3 is 17 residues. The germline CDR1 and CDR2 sequences are GTSNPN and SVGIG (reference sequence). The CDR3 DNA follows: TGTGCCTGGAAAGGGGAGGCTAGCGGGAGGGCCTACGATACGCAGTATTTT. Translated: CAWKGEASGRAYDTQYF. Based on the CDR3 plus reference TRBV30 and TRBJ2-3, the full variable domain is SQTIHQWPATLVQPVGSPLSLECTVEGTSNPNLYWYRQAAGRGLQLLFYSVGIGQISSEVPQNLSASRPQDRQFILSSKKLLLSDSGFYLCAWKGEASGRAYDTQYFGPGTRLTVL.